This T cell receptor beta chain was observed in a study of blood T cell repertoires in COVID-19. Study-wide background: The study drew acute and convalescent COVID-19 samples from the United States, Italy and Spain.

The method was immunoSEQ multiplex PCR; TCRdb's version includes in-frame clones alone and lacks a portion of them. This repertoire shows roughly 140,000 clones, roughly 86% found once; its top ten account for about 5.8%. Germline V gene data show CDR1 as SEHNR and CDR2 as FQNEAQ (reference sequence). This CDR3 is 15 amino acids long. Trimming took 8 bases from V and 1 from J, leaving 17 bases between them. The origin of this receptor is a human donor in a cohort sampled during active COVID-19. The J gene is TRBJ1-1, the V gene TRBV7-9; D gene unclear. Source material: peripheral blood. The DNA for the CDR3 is TGTGCCAGCGACCCAGGACTAACCCCGAACACTGAAGCTTTCTTT. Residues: CASDPGLTPNTEAFF.